The 12 T cell receptor beta chains listed next were all sequenced from one sample in a study of T cells in Graves' hyperthyroidism and ophthalmopathy (dated by TCRdb to 2018 to 2020). Preparation of the library involved multiplex PCR. Sequencing used an Illumina HiSeq 2000. The TCR beta CDR3 regions were amplified from the RNA transcripts. The TCR CDR3 was subjected to a first round of RT-PCR using the HTBI primer set and the Qiagen OneStep RT-PCR kit. The public reads were quality trimmed at Q25 with fastp and then assembled into clones with MiXCR by TCRdb, keeping productive beta chains. When rows share a CDR3 protein, they turn into one entry using the most common DNA and genes. For this sample the table gives approximately 740,000 distinct CDR3 sequences, of which 14% were detected only once. The top ten clonotypes cover 9.5% to 13% of the sample. The specimen sequenced was blood. These receptors came from a woman aged 18-30 years with Graves' hyperthyroidism.

The V call is TRBV30, the J call TRBJ2-2; D not resolved. V lost 4 bases to trimming and J lost 8 bases, with 11 bases between them. Germline lookup yields CDR1 GTSNPN and CDR2 SVGIG (reference sequence). The CDR3 sequence is 12 residues long. As DNA, the CDR3 is TGTGCCTGGACTCCCGTGAAAGGGGAGCTGTTTTTT. Its protein is CAWTPVKGELFF.

This clonotype came up many times. The chain uses TRBV24-1 and TRBJ2-2, with 7 bases aligning to TRBD2. The CDR3 spans 16 residues. CDR1 KGHDR and CDR2 SFDVKD come from the germline V gene. The ends lost 5 bases at V and 5 bases at J; junction bases unmatched: 10. CDR3 in DNA: TGTGCCACCAGTGGGGCTAGCGGCTCAACTACCGGGGAGCTGTTTTTT. Translation gives CATSGASGSTTGELFF.

This clonotype was picked up a small number of times. DNA of the CDR3: TGTGCCAGCAGCTATCAAACTAACAGGGGACGGGCAAGTTACAACGTCCTGACTTTC. Translation: CASSYQTNRGRASYNVLTF. The gene calls are TRBV7-9 and TRBJ2-6; 7 nucleotides agree with TRBD1. The CDR3 is made up of 19 amino acids. CDR1 SEHNR and CDR2 FQNEAQ come from the germline V gene (reference sequence). V was clipped by 4 bases and J by 9 bases; unmatched bases: 21.

The table lists this clonotype with many counts. The genes are TRBV20-1 and TRBJ2-4, with 7 positions matching TRBD1. The CDR3 contains 15 residues. Germline assignment: CDR1 DFQATT and CDR2 SNEGSKA (reference sequence). V was clipped by 4 bases and J by 0 bases; unmatched bases: 6. In nucleotides, the CDR3 is TGCAGTGCTAACCGACAGGGCCGAGCCAAAAACATTCAGTACTTC. Amino acids: CSANRQGRAKNIQYF.

There are many counts of this clonotype. The chain uses TRBV20-1 and TRBJ2-7; unclear D gene. The germline CDR1 and CDR2 sequences are DFQATT and SNEGSKA (reference sequence). V was trimmed by 1 base and J by 0 bases, leaving 13 bases between them. This CDR3 has 15 residues. CDR3 amino acids: CSARVAPMSSYEQYF. The CDR3 DNA follows: TGCAGTGCTAGAGTAGCACCCATGAGCTCCTACGAGCAGTACTTC.

The J gene is TRBJ2-5, the V gene TRBV30; D remains unclear. The V gene lost 4 bases and the J gene lost 7 bases, with 13 bases spanning the gap. Germline V gene lookup returns CDR1 GTSNPN and CDR2 SVGIG (reference sequence). The CDR3 runs to 12 residues. The CDR3 spells CAWMGLRGTQYF. The CDR3 coding sequence is TGTGCCTGGATGGGCCTCCGTGGGACCCAGTACTTC.

This clonotype showed up many times. This chain joins TRBV6-1 and TRBJ2-3; D is ambiguous. V shed 6 bases and J shed 4 bases, with 17 bases lying between them. CDR3 size: 15 residues. Looked up from germline, CDR1 is MNHNS and CDR2 is SASEGT. The CDR3 spells CASRELSSAADTQYF. CDR3 DNA: TGTGCCAGCAGGGAACTTAGTAGTGCTGCAGATACGCAGTATTTT.

This clonotype was seen a few times. The V gene is TRBV2, the J gene TRBJ2-1, with TRBD2 as a possible D gene (6 bases). Trimming took 1 base from V and 2 from J, leaving 12 bases between them. The germline V gene encodes CDR1 SNHLY and CDR2 FYNNEI. This CDR3 contains 16 residues. The CDR3 sequence: CASSEDYSGPYNEQFF. DNA of the CDR3: TGTGCCAGCAGTGAAGATTACAGCGGGCCCTACAATGAGCAGTTCTTC.

This clonotype was counted a few times. The genes are TRBV20-1 and TRBJ2-7; D unresolved. Trimming took off 4 bases at V and 0 bases at J, with 10 bases between the two ends. Germline V gene sequence: CDR1 DFQATT, CDR2 SNEGSKA (reference sequence). The CDR3 covers 13 residues. The CDR3 bases are TGCAGTGCTATCCGAGTCAGCTCCTACGAGCAGTACTTC. Its protein product is CSAIRVSSYEQYF.

Of note for this clonotype: The CDR3 ends on some other residue instead of the conserved phenylalanine or tryptophan, so this is likely a read error. This rearrangement joins TRBV28 to TRBJ1-1, with TRBD1 matching 8 bases. Germline CDR1 reads MDHEN; CDR2 reads SYDVKM. The trim removed 3 bases at V and 1 base at J, leaving 10 bases unmatched. The CDR3 consists of 17 residues. The CDR3 loop reads CASSFWGLTGENTEAFS. In DNA form, the CDR3 reads TGTGCCAGCAGTTTCTGGGGCTTGACAGGGGAGAACACTGAAGCTTTCTCT.

Comments on this clonotype: A much larger clone lies a single base off, so this may be a read error. V gene TRBV2 combines with J gene TRBJ2-7, with D unclear. Trimming removed 1 base at V and 3 bases at J, with 7 bases between. The V gene's germline CDR1 is SNHLY and CDR2 FYNNEI. CDR3 length: 13 residues. In DNA, the CDR3 is TGTGCCAGCAGTGAAGAAGCAGGCTACGAGCAGTACTTC. It specifies CASSEEAGYEQYF.

This clonotype was found many times. This chain joins TRBV2 and TRBJ2-6; D ambiguous. CDR1 is SNHLY and CDR2 is FYNNEI in the germline V gene. The germline V and J ends were trimmed by 2 bases and 4 bases, with 12 bases remaining between them. The CDR3 spans 16 residues. CDR3 protein: CASSEYYPSGANVLTF. CDR3 bases: TGTGCCAGCAGTGAATATTACCCCAGCGGGGCCAACGTCCTGACTTTC.